This T cell receptor (beta chain) came from a study of blood T cell repertoires in COVID-19. CDR3 length: 13 amino acids. The germline V gene has CDR1 ENHRY and CDR2 SYGVKD. V was clipped by 7 bases and J by 1 base, with 10 bases between them. Assay used: immunoSEQ multiplex PCR; TCRdb lists only in-frame clones, some missing. Of about 370,000 clones listed, roughly 90% are singletons. The sample was peripheral blood. The TCR comes from a woman aged 25 to 45 with COVID-19, enrolled during active disease. The chain joins TRBV10-3 to TRBJ1-1, with D perhaps matching TRBD1 (5 bases). The CDR3 reads CAITGAENTEAFF. The CDR3 nucleotides read TGTGCCATCACTGGGGCAGAGAACACTGAAGCTTTCTTT.